These T cell receptor beta chains were read from a single sample in a study of human T cells and chemical hapten exposure. TCRdb reanalysed the RACE reads using MiXCR and keeps one entry per CDR3 protein. The top ten hold just over 2.5% of the sample, which has roughly 380,000 distinct CDR3 sequences, 5.1% seen once. The source material was whole blood, sampled in connection with sensitization to the hapten diphenylcyclopropenone (DPC). Receptor source: a woman between 45 and 65 years old with alopecia areata. Some clones in this sample may be carry-over from other donors' samples. Each CDR3 is given with its conserved first and last residue. The order of the fields is V gene, D gene, CDR3 protein. The D gene is left open where the match is weak.

>TRBV20-1|TRBD2
CSAIGGGPTDTQYF
>TRBV4-1|NA
CASSQRAGGNTGELFF
>TRBV4-2|TRBD2
CASSQPYSSGGRPDTQYF
>TRBV18|NA
CASSPLTSSANEQFF
>TRBV7-9|NA
CASSLGAGVHNQPQHF
>TRBV2|TRBD1
CASSSRTGMGYGYTF
>TRBV6-5|NA
CASSRSGNQPQHF
>TRBV2|NA
CASSETAPGYTF
>TRBV5-1|TRBD1
CASSLDTGDTEAFF
>TRBV28|NA
CASLPSTDKPYEQYF
>TRBV10-3|TRBD1
CAISEDRATEAFF
>TRBV28|NA
CATRGVSTYEQYF
>TRBV7-8|TRBD1
CASSLLQGHEQFF
>TRBV2|TRBD2
CASNRLAVLAKNIQYF
>TRBV12-3/TRBV12-4|NA
CASSLDGGRRTQYF
>TRBV19|NA
CASSISSGANVLTF
>TRBV18|NA
CASSPIPGGLQETQYF
>TRBV6-6|NA
CASSYPGVNQPQHF
>TRBV2|NA
CASGNYGYTF
>TRBV2|NA
CASSDLVGIRVKETQYF
>TRBV20-1|NA
CSATGTNYGYTF
>TRBV7-2|NA
CASSGGAAGEQYF
>TRBV20-1|NA
CSARASTGVFF
>TRBV6-1|TRBD1
CASRRDRVGQETQYF
>TRBV6-5|TRBD1
CASSYDRVEDTQYF
>TRBV7-9|NA
CASSPAAESSYNEQFF
>TRBV10-3|NA
CAISESPGSPLHF
>TRBV7-6|NA
CASSLEGRSTDTQYF
>TRBV6-2/TRBV6-3|NA
CASSYARDGNQPQHF
>TRBV29-1|NA
CSVEDAGLSTDTQYF
>TRBV12-3/TRBV12-4|NA
CASSLSRDEGEKLFF
>TRBV6-1|TRBD1
CASSVLQGQGGELFF
>TRBV3-1|NA
CASSQDGAGRYEQYF
>TRBV29-1|NA
CSALGTSVSYEQYF
>TRBV11-2|NA
CASGESPAYSYNEQFF
>TRBV27|NA
CASKITFSGANVLTF
>TRBV5-1|TRBD2
CASSPGLAGDADTQYF
>TRBV7-3|NA
CASSLRAGGDYGYTF